The source of this TCR beta chain is a study of T cells after posttransplantation cyclophosphamide. Broader study findings: Blood and skin or GI T cell repertoires showed limited TRB overlap.

The CDR3 covers 15 residues. With 1 base clipped from V and 6 bases from J, the junction kept 4 bases outside the gene matches. Germline CDR1 SGHTA, CDR2 FQGTGA. Clones were read by immunoSEQ multiplex PCR, and TCRdb kept only the in-frame ones, dropping some. Of approximately 12,000 clones listed, about 80% are singletons. About this clone: The antigen is not known.

This related bone marrow graft donor gave peripheral blood on the day of marrow donation. The chain joins TRBV7-3 to TRBJ2-1, with TRBD1 matching 9 bases. This TCR came from a man aged 45-65 years in good health, CMV-negative, and a related stem cell transplant donor. Sequences were obtained from memory CD4+ T cells sorted from PBMCs. CDR3 nucleotides: TGTGCCAGCAGCTTAATGACAGGGGGGGGCAATGAGCAGTTCTTC. This gives the protein CASSLMTGGGNEQFF.